Below are 7 T cell receptor beta chains sequenced from a single sample in a study of blood T cells in healthy people across ages. The authors ran a second PCR of about 7 to 11 cycles using a sample-barcoded 5' primer and a J-beta primer mix. One entry per CDR3 protein results from TCRdb running MiXCR on the 5' RACE reads. The sample records about a million distinct CDR3 sequences, just over 50% being singletons. The sample consisted of blood. The receptors derive from a woman in her sixties or seventies in good health.

The chain has TRBV28 and TRBJ2-7; the D gene could be TRBD1 or TRBD2 (5 bases each). TRBJ2-1 matches the DNA end more closely, so the J call is doubtful. The CDR3 consists of 12 residues. Germline CDR1 reads MDHEN; CDR2 reads SYDVKM. The CDR3 nucleotides read TGTGCCAGCAGTTCCCCTCCGGGACCACAGTTCTTC. It yields the protein CASSSPPGPQFF.

The genes are TRBV20-1 and TRBJ2-5; 9 nucleotides match TRBD2. Germline V CDR1 and CDR2: DFQATT, SNEGSKA (reference sequence). Unmatched junction bases numbered 19, after V lost 6 bases and J lost 11 bases. The CDR3 spans 15 residues. The CDR3 sequence: CSARTSESWNNEQYF. The CDR3 region has the DNA TGCAGTGCCCGGACTAGCGAGAGTTGGAACAATGAGCAGTACTTC.

This clonotype was picked up one time. This sequence may be a read error, since a much larger clone differs from it by one base. The V call is TRBV6-5, the J call TRBJ2-5; D not resolved. The germline gives CDR1 MNHEY, CDR2 SVGAGI. The CDR3 length is 11 residues. Between the trimmed V and J ends, which lost 5 bases and 5 bases, there was a span of 6 bases. CDR3 amino acids: CASSHMETQYF. DNA of the CDR3: TGTGCCAGCAGTCACATGGAGACCCAGTACTTC.

The rearrangement links TRBV7-2 to TRBJ2-7; either TRBD1 or TRBD2 may supply D (7 bases each). The CDR3 length is 15 residues. V dropped 5 bases and J dropped 3 bases, with 17 bases sitting between them. From germline, CDR1 is SGHTA and CDR2 FQGNSA. In nucleotides, the CDR3 is TGTGCCAGCAGCAGGCAGGGGGGGGTCGACTACGAGCAGTACTTC. This translates into CASSRQGGVDYEQYF.

The V and J genes are TRBV7-9 and TRBJ2-7; 8 nucleotides agree with TRBD2. Germline assignment: CDR1 SEHNR and CDR2 FQNEAQ (reference sequence). Trimming cost V 5 bases and J 4 bases; bases outside gene matches: 19. The CDR3 is made up of 18 amino acids. Here the CDR3 reads CASSHSSGLSPLYYEQYF. The CDR3 DNA follows: TGTGCCAGCAGCCATTCTAGCGGGTTGTCCCCTCTATATTACGAGCAGTACTTC.

The chain uses TRBV4-3 and TRBJ2-1; 7 bases map to TRBD2. The V gene's germline CDR1 is LGHNA and CDR2 YSLEER. V was pared by 1 base and J by 11 bases, with 11 bases of the junction left unmatched. The CDR3 loop spans 15 amino acids. CDR3 sequence reads: CASSQVVTGGFQQFF. The CDR3, as DNA: TGCGCCAGCAGCCAAGTGGTAACGGGGGGATTCCAGCAGTTCTTC.

The chain joins TRBV20-1 to TRBJ1-6; D remains ambiguous. Germline V lookup: CDR1 DFQATT, CDR2 SNEGSKA (reference sequence). V lost 2 bases, J lost 7 bases, and 30 bases lay in between. This CDR3 spans 20 amino acids. CDR3 nucleotides: TGCAGTGCTAGATCATTGACTAGCGGGATCCCCGGGTCACACAATTCACCCCTCCACTTT. This codes for CSARSLTSGIPGSHNSPLHF.